This T cell receptor (beta chain) was captured by sequencing in a study of T cell repertoires in cytomegalovirus infection. Overall study context: From public TCR beta signatures came an indication of both CMV infection and matching HLA type. Whole-study results and caveats: The ex vivo response was dominated by HLA-C-restricted CMV-specific TCR beta clonotypes.

As to this clonotype: Its antigen is undetermined.

TCRdb re-called the reads through MiXCR, storing one row per CDR3 protein. The repertoire includes under 850,000 distinct CDR3 sequences, less than 40% of them detected once, and around 2.6% sits in the top ten. V lost 0 bases to trimming and J lost 7 bases; unmatched junction nucleotides: 8. Germline V gives CDR1 MNHEY, CDR2 SMNVEV (reference sequence). This CDR3 has 15 residues. Sequencing used PBMCs. The receptor was derived from a human donor in good health (CMV status not recorded). Some clones in this sample may be carry-over from other donors' samples. The chain employs TRBV27 and TRBJ1-2, with 7 bases lining up with TRBD1. The CDR3 DNA reads TGTGCCAGCAGTTTATCGGGACAGAAGACTCGTGGCTACACCTTC. It yields the protein CASSLSGQKTRGYTF.